The clone carrying this TCR beta chain was recorded once. Its target is not known. The data originate from a study of Ad26.COV2.S vaccination and SARS-CoV-2 variants. Findings of the study overall: There was reportedly substantial breadth in spike-specific CD8+ and CD4+ T cell responses after vaccination.

The protocol was immunoSEQ multiplex PCR, while the TCRdb copy is restricted to in-frame clones and leaves out a portion. The repertoire consists of about 280,000 clones, with about 87% occurring once and the leading ten covering about 3.6%. The V end lost 4 bases, the J end lost 4 bases, and 21 bases lay between the germline ends. The CDR3 spans 17 residues. Germline V gives CDR1 SGHTA, CDR2 FQGNSA. Treatment described: around 19 received Ad26.COV2.S at low or high dose, single or two shots; 5 received placebo; per-sample allocation not given. After the first vaccine or placebo injection, samples were drawn on day 63. Built on an Ad26 vector, the vaccine expressed Wuhan-strain SARS-CoV-2 spike.

The rearrangement joins TRBV7-2 to TRBJ2-3; the D gene is possibly TRBD1 (7 bases). The source is a person between 18 and 60 years old who received the Ad26.COV2.S COVID-19 vaccine or a placebo. The starting material was peripheral blood, obtained in a trial of Ad26.COV2.S vaccine versus placebo. CDR3 nucleotide sequence: TGTGCCAGCAGCTCCCCATTCGGAGGGGGCGCGGCAGATACGCAGTATTTT. Residues: CASSSPFGGGAADTQYF.